These 30 T cell receptor beta chains were sequenced from one sample in a study of T cells in Graves' hyperthyroidism and ophthalmopathy. The CDR3 regions of TCR beta were amplified from RNA transcripts. The HTBI set primed first-round TCR CDR3 RT-PCR. TCRdb reprocessed the multiplex PCR reads via MiXCR and lists one record per CDR3 protein. The top ten clones hold about 16% of a sample with some 700,000 distinct CDR3 sequences, 15% to 20% of them seen once. Specimen: blood. The receptor source for this set is a man aged 50-59 years with Graves' hyperthyroidism.

This clonotype was recorded many times. The V and J genes are TRBV19 and TRBJ2-1; D gene ambiguous. V lost 6 bases to trimming and J lost 4 bases, with 16 bases between them. The germline CDR1 and CDR2 sequences are LNHDA and SQIVND (reference sequence). This CDR3 is built from 15 residues. This CDR3 reads CASSTFNPGYNEQFF. In DNA, the CDR3 is TGTGCCAGTAGCACCTTTAATCCCGGATACAATGAGCAGTTCTTC.

Many counts were recorded for this clonotype. The rearrangement joins TRBV27 to TRBJ2-5; D uncertain. Germline V gene lookup returns CDR1 MNHEY and CDR2 SMNVEV (reference sequence). The V end was cut by 1 base, the J end by 0 bases, with 3 bases between. This CDR3 is built from 13 residues. The CDR3 DNA is TGTGCCAGCAGTTTATTGTACCAAGAGACCCAGTACTTC. This sequence encodes CASSLLYQETQYF.

This clonotype showed up just a few times. The CDR3 coding sequence is TGTGCCAGCAGCTCCGACCCGGGCTACGGGGAGCTGTTTTTT. Encoded protein: CASSSDPGYGELFF. V is TRBV11-2 and J is TRBJ2-2, with D unclear. Trimming pared 4 bases from V and 7 bases from J, leaving 13 bases between. In germline, CDR1 is SGHAT, CDR2 FQNNGV. The CDR3 spans 14 residues.

This clonotype has ten or more counts. The V gene is TRBV19, the J gene TRBJ1-1; tentative D call: TRBD1 (5 bases). Germline V lookup: CDR1 LNHDA, CDR2 SQIVND (reference sequence). The CDR3 runs 13 residues. V dropped 9 bases and J dropped 6 bases, with 17 bases sitting between them. The CDR3 protein is CASSKGIVSEAFF. CDR3 coding DNA: TGTGCCAGCTCTAAGGGGATTGTCTCTGAAGCTTTCTTT.

This clonotype was detected ten times or more. This rearrangement joins TRBV6-1 to TRBJ1-1, with 8 bases matching TRBD1. V trimming: 7 bases; J trimming: 2 bases; junction bases outside the gene matches: 9. This CDR3 has 15 residues. Looked up from germline, CDR1 is MNHNS and CDR2 is SASEGT. CDR3 amino acids: CASTNGQGGNTEAFF. CDR3 DNA: TGTGCCAGCACAAACGGACAGGGAGGAAACACTGAAGCTTTCTTT.

Many counts were recorded for this clonotype. This rearrangement joins TRBV28 to TRBJ2-7, with TRBD1 matching over 7 bases. Looked up from germline, CDR1 is MDHEN and CDR2 is SYDVKM. Trimming took 4 bases from V and 1 from J; bases not matched to a gene: 7. This CDR3 contains 15 residues. CDR3 sequence (DNA): TGTGCCAGCAGTTCCTCCGGGACAGCATCCTACGAGCAGTACTTC. Translated: CASSSSGTASYEQYF.

This clonotype was observed many times. The chain recombines TRBV28 with TRBJ2-1, with 12 bases fitting TRBD2. V trimming: 6 bases; J trimming: 0 bases; junction bases outside the gene matches: 3. The germline V gene encodes CDR1 MDHEN and CDR2 SYDVKM. The CDR3 contains 16 residues. CDR3 in DNA: TGTGCCAGCAGATTGACTAGCGGGAGCTCCTACAATGAGCAGTTCTTC. Its protein product is CASRLTSGSSYNEQFF.

V is TRBV30 and J is TRBJ2-7; D is possibly TRBD1 or TRBD2 (5 bases each). Between the trimmed V and J ends, which lost 4 bases and 2 bases, there was a span of 18 bases. Germline V gene data show CDR1 as GTSNPN and CDR2 as SVGIG (reference sequence). CDR3 length: 15 amino acids. CDR3 loop: CAWTRFQRGAYEQYF. Here the CDR3 DNA reads TGTGCCTGGACACGATTTCAGAGAGGGGCCTACGAGCAGTACTTC.

This clonotype was seen at least ten times. The chain uses TRBV2 and TRBJ1-2; D possibly corresponds to TRBD1 (5 bases). V dropped 11 bases and J dropped 2 bases, with 9 bases sitting between them. The CDR3 spans 11 residues. Germline V gene lookup returns CDR1 SNHLY and CDR2 FYNNEI. The CDR3: CAGGTNYGYTF. The DNA for the CDR3 is TGTGCCGGGGGGACGAACTATGGCTACACCTTC.

This clonotype was seen more than once but under ten times. The chain is built from TRBV25-1 and TRBJ2-4, with D maybe TRBD1 (5 bases). The V and J ends lost 0 bases and 5 bases respectively, with 11 bases between them. The length of the CDR3 is 15 residues. Per germline, CDR1 MGHDK and CDR2 SYGVNS. The DNA of the CDR3 is TGTGCCAGCAGTGAATATCAGGGTTCTCAAAACATTCAGTACTTC. This gives the protein CASSEYQGSQNIQYF.

The sample holds many counts of this clonotype. This chain links TRBV20-1 with TRBJ2-1; D unresolved. Germline V gene data show CDR1 as DFQATT and CDR2 as SNEGSKA (reference sequence). The CDR3 sequence is 12 residues long. Trimming cost V 2 bases and J 3 bases, with 5 bases left between them. CDR3 sequence (DNA): TGCAGTGCTAGATCCCACTACAATGAGCAGTTCTTC. Its protein product is CSARSHYNEQFF.

In its sample, this clonotype was seen many times. The rearrangement joins TRBV6-2 or TRBV6-3 to TRBJ2-5; 7 bases match TRBD2. Germline values: CDR1 MNHEY, CDR2 SVGEGT. The CDR3 loop spans 13 amino acids. The trim removed 10 bases at V and 5 bases at J, leaving 10 bases unmatched. In DNA form, the CDR3 reads TGTGCCATCCGTAGACTAGCTCCTGAGACCCAGTACTTC. It yields the protein CAIRRLAPETQYF.

There are many counts of this clonotype. In DNA, the CDR3 is TGTGCCAGCAGTTCATCGAAACAGGGTTGGTATAGCAATCAGCCCCAGCATTTT. Translation: CASSSSKQGWYSNQPQHF. The rearrangement joins TRBV27 to TRBJ1-5; D is possibly TRBD1 (6 bases). The CDR3 has 18 amino acids. The V gene lost 4 bases and the J gene lost 0 bases, with 19 bases spanning the gap. The germline V gene encodes CDR1 MNHEY and CDR2 SMNVEV (reference sequence).

This clonotype has a handful of counts. The chain is built from TRBV29-1 and TRBJ1-1; tentatively, D is TRBD1 (5 bases). This CDR3 region has 14 residues. The V gene lost 3 bases and the J gene lost 0 bases, with 11 bases spanning the gap. Per the germline V gene, CDR1 is SQVTM and CDR2 is ANQGSEA. The CDR3 sequence: CSVDLGGVNTEAFF. The CDR3 DNA reads as TGCAGCGTTGACCTGGGAGGGGTGAACACTGAAGCTTTCTTT.

A note on this clonotype: A read error may explain this, as a much larger clone is one base away. The V gene is TRBV12-3 or TRBV12-4, the J gene TRBJ1-5; possible D gene TRBD1, 5 bases. The CDR3 consists of 13 residues. The ends were cut back, 6 bases at V and 6 bases at J, with 12 bases in the middle. The CDR3 region is CASRGDGGQPQHF. CDR3 nucleotide sequence: TGTGCCAGCAGGGGTGACGGGGGTCAGCCCCAGCATTTT.

The CDR3 reads CASSQETWTEAFF. The CDR3 DNA is TGCGCCAGCAGCCAAGAGACTTGGACTGAAGCTTTCTTT. The chain combines TRBV4-1 with TRBJ1-1; no definite D call. Germline CDR1 MGHRA, CDR2 YSYEKL. This CDR3 contains 13 residues. V was clipped by 0 bases and J by 5 bases, with 7 bases between them.

This clonotype was recorded a few times. The rearrangement uses TRBV28 and TRBJ2-2; D is perhaps TRBD1 or TRBD2 (5 bases each). This CDR3 has 15 residues. The V end was cut by 2 bases, the J end by 4 bases, with 11 bases between. Germline V CDR1 and CDR2: MDHEN, SYDVKM. Written as DNA, the CDR3 is TGTGCCAGCAGTTTAAGTGGGGGATCCACCGGGGAGCTGTTTTTT. As protein: CASSLSGGSTGELFF. The variable domain in full, with the rest retrieved from reference TRBV28 and TRBJ2-2, is DVKVTQSSRYLVKRTGEKVFLECVQDMDHENMFWYRQDPGLGLRLIYFSYDVKMKEKGDIPEGYSVSREKKERFSLILESASTNQTSMYLCASSLSGGSTGELFFGEGSRLTVL.

This chain connects TRBV6-1 to TRBJ1-2, with D perhaps matching TRBD1 (5 bases). V was trimmed by 6 bases and J by 10 bases, leaving 18 bases between them. This CDR3 is built from 13 residues. From germline, CDR1 is MNHNS and CDR2 SASEGT. CDR3 sequence: CASRRDWASNYTF. The CDR3 nucleotides read TGTGCCAGCAGGAGGGACTGGGCGTCGAACTACACCTTC.

In this sample, this clonotype turned up many times. The rearrangement joins TRBV6-2 or TRBV6-3 to TRBJ2-7; no clear D gene. V lost 2 bases, J lost 5 bases, and 22 bases lay in between. Germline CDR1 reads MNHEY; CDR2 reads SVGEGT. The CDR3 has 17 amino acids. The DNA of the CDR3 is TGTGCCAGCAGTTACACCCCCCCAACGGGCCGAGTCCACGAGCAGTACTTC. Its protein is CASSYTPPTGRVHEQYF.

This clonotype was seen only a few times. This chain links TRBV29-1 with TRBJ2-3, with 8 bases lining up with TRBD2. The germline V gene has CDR1 SQVTM and CDR2 ANQGSEA. CDR3 length: 14 amino acids. J gave up 7 bases and V 3 bases, and 9 bases lay outside the gene matches. The CDR3 nucleotides read TGCAGCGTTGAGATTCCCAGCGGGAGTTATACGCAGTATTTT. This sequence encodes CSVEIPSGSYTQYF.

This clonotype has a count of ten or more. The chain couples TRBV19 to TRBJ2-7; 9 bases are a match to TRBD2. Trimming removed 2 bases from V and 4 bases from J; junction bases left unmatched: 6. Germline CDR1 is LNHDA and CDR2 is SQIVND (reference sequence). The CDR3 has 15 residues. CDR3 sequence (DNA): TGTGCCAGTAGTATACAAGCGGGAGGCAATTACGAGCAGTACTTC. This translates into CASSIQAGGNYEQYF.

Comments on this clonotype: The junction and the germline gene differ at one end; a read error may be behind it. J is TRBJ2-1 and V is TRBV29-1; 15 bases agree with TRBD2. CDR3 size: 15 residues. Germline V gives CDR1 SQVTM, CDR2 ANQGSEA. CDR3 amino acids: CSVEGTSGRHNGQFF. The CDR3 coding sequence is TGCAGCGTTGAGGGGACTAGCGGGAGGCACAATGGGCAGTTCTTC.

About this clonotype itself: A much larger clone differs by one base, so this may be a read error. V and J are TRBV10-3 and TRBJ2-1; TRBD1 aligns across 8 bases. CDR1 and CDR2 (germline): ENHRY, SYGVKD. CDR3 size: 12 residues. The V gene end was trimmed by 4 bases and the J gene end by 9 bases; junction bases not matched to a gene: 2. CDR3 region: CAISARGREQFF. The DNA for the CDR3 is TGTGCCATCAGTGCCAGGGGGCGTGAGCAGTTCTTC.

J is TRBJ2-3 and V is TRBV6-5; D is unresolved. This CDR3 has 14 residues. V was trimmed by 2 bases and J by 4 bases, leaving 10 bases between them. CDR1 and CDR2 (germline): MNHEY, SVGAGI. The CDR3 DNA follows: TGTGCCAGCAGTTACGTTCTTGGGGCAGATACGCAGTATTTT. As protein: CASSYVLGADTQYF.

This clonotype was picked up many times. The rearrangement uses TRBV7-9 and TRBJ2-7; D gene uncertain. Germline CDR1 SEHNR, CDR2 FQNEAQ (reference sequence). The CDR3 length is 14 residues. Deletions cut 5 bases from V and 1 base from J, with 12 bases between. CDR3 coding DNA: TGTGCCAGCAGCCCCGTGGCGGAGTCCTACGAGCAGTACTTC. Its protein is CASSPVAESYEQYF.

There are many counts of this clonotype. V and J are TRBV2 and TRBJ1-1, with TRBD1 matching over 11 bases. Germline V CDR1 and CDR2: SNHLY, FYNNEI. The CDR3 runs to 14 residues. V gave up 4 bases and J gave up 4 bases; unmatched junction bases: 2. CDR3 in DNA: TGTGCCAGCAGTGGGACAGGGGGCTTCACTGAAGCTTTCTTT. It yields the protein CASSGTGGFTEAFF.

This clonotype appeared a few times. The V gene is TRBV29-1, the J gene TRBJ2-7; no clear D. The germline V gene encodes CDR1 SQVTM and CDR2 ANQGSEA. CDR3 length: 14 residues. Deletions cut 1 base from V and 6 bases from J, with 16 bases between. The CDR3 DNA reads as TGCAGCGTTGAAGGTGAACAGAGATTGGGCGAGCAGTACTTC. Translation: CSVEGEQRLGEQYF.

This rearrangement joins TRBV28 to TRBJ2-7; D not resolved. Trimming stripped 3 bases from V and 0 bases from J, with 6 bases between. This CDR3 comprises 13 residues. Germline CDR1 reads MDHEN; CDR2 reads SYDVKM. In DNA, the CDR3 is TGTGCCAGCAGTTTCGTCTACTCCTACGAGCAGTACTTC. This translates into CASSFVYSYEQYF.

DNA for the CDR3: TGTGCCAGCAGTTTAGATAGCGGGAGGGTAGATACGCAGTATTTT. This encodes CASSLDSGRVDTQYF. This rearrangement joins TRBV12-3 or TRBV12-4 to TRBJ2-3; 11 bases are a match to TRBD2. The J segment lost 5 bases and the V segment lost 1 base, leaving 2 bases of the junction unmatched. This CDR3 is 15 amino acids long.

This sequence joins TRBV28 and TRBJ1-1; possibly TRBD1 for D (5 bases). V was shortened by 2 bases and J by 6 bases, with 13 bases between the two germline ends. Germline values: CDR1 MDHEN, CDR2 SYDVKM. CDR3 length equals 14 residues. CDR3 DNA sequence: TGTGCCAGCAGTTTAAATATAGGGGTCTCTGAAGCTTTCTTT. It yields the protein CASSLNIGVSEAFF.